A single sample is the source of the 21 T cell receptor beta chains below, sequenced in a study of T-cell memory formation after mild COVID-19. TCRdb re-called the 5' RACE reads with MiXCR, one entry per CDR3 protein. The sample yields tens of thousands of distinct CDR3 sequences, around 15% seen once. Sequenced material: PBMCs or a T cell subset sorted from them (not recorded which). These receptors were obtained from an adult woman who had mild COVID-19 (a few samples of this study predate the infection). Cell type and time point are not known.

This clonotype appeared a few times. The chain has TRBV29-1 and TRBJ1-2; D not certain. This CDR3 comprises 13 residues. Germline CDR1 is SQVTM and CDR2 is ANQGSEA. With 0 bases removed from V and 4 bases from J, the gap between germline ends came to 9 bases. The CDR3, as DNA: TGCAGCGTTGAAGATGGGGTTACCTATGGCTACACCTTC. Its protein product is CSVEDGVTYGYTF.

This clonotype was found a few times. The J gene is TRBJ2-2, the V gene TRBV4-1; no clear D. V shed 1 base and J shed 4 bases, with 4 bases lying between them. The length of the CDR3 is 13 residues. The germline V gene encodes CDR1 MGHRA and CDR2 YSYEKL. CDR3 DNA sequence: TGCGCCAGCAGCCAAGGGGGCACCGGGGAGCTGTTTTTT. This sequence encodes CASSQGGTGELFF.

The rearrangement joins TRBV7-9 to TRBJ2-5; tentative D call: TRBD1 (6 bases). Germline V gene data show CDR1 as SEHNR and CDR2 as FQNEAQ (reference sequence). This CDR3 comprises 14 residues. Trimming took off 4 bases at V and 1 base at J, with 10 bases between the two ends. CDR3 nucleotides: TGTGCCAGCAGCTACGGACAGTCCCAAGAGACCCAGTACTTC. Its translation is CASSYGQSQETQYF.

V is TRBV14 and J is TRBJ2-7; D is undetermined. This CDR3 region has 12 residues. CDR1 SGHDN and CDR2 FVKESK come from the germline V gene. The V gene lost 3 bases and the J gene lost 0 bases, with 3 bases spanning the gap. In nucleotides, the CDR3 is TGTGCCAGCAGCCATAGCTCCTACGAGCAGTACGTC. Its protein is CASSHSSYEQYV.

V is TRBV2 and J is TRBJ2-2, with D unresolved. Germline loops: CDR1 SNHLY, CDR2 FYNNEI. V lost 2 bases to trimming and J lost 10 bases, with 11 bases between them. This CDR3 contains 13 residues. This chain's CDR3 is CASSERVAPELFF. The CDR3 nucleotides read TGTGCCAGCAGTGAAAGGGTGGCCCCGGAGCTGTTTTTT.

This clonotype showed up just a few times. The chain employs TRBV7-6 and TRBJ2-5; D unresolved. The ends were cut back, 0 bases at V and 3 bases at J, with 5 bases in the middle. CDR1 is SGHVS and CDR2 is FNYEAQ in the germline V gene. The CDR3 is made up of 13 amino acids. The CDR3 DNA reads as TGTGCCAGCAGCTTAGCGCCGGAAGAGACCCAGTACTTC. This sequence encodes CASSLAPEETQYF.

V and J are TRBV25-1 and TRBJ1-4; no firm D call. The CDR3 spans 12 residues. The germline V gene encodes CDR1 MGHDK and CDR2 SYGVNS. Trimming shortened V by 7 bases and J by 5 bases, and 8 bases separated the two germline ends. CDR3 nucleotides: TGTGCCAGCACCGGCTCCAATGAAAAACTGTTTTTT. Residues: CASTGSNEKLFF.

The table lists this clonotype with a few counts. The V gene is TRBV14, the J gene TRBJ2-1; no clear D. With 2 bases removed from V and 4 bases from J, the gap between germline ends came to 18 bases. There are 17 residues in the CDR3. Germline assignment: CDR1 SGHDN and CDR2 FVKESK. The CDR3 is CASSQPTTIWDYNEQFF. The CDR3 DNA reads as TGTGCCAGCAGCCAACCCACAACCATTTGGGATTACAATGAGCAGTTCTTC.

The chain links TRBV9 to TRBJ1-6; D remains ambiguous. Trimming removed 4 bases at V and 4 bases at J, with 15 bases between. The CDR3 spans 16 residues. The germline CDR1 and CDR2 sequences are SGDLS and YYNGEE. The CDR3, as DNA: TGTGCCAGCAGCAGAGCTGGGGAAGCTTATAATTCACCCCTCCACTTT. It specifies CASSRAGEAYNSPLHF.

This clonotype was counted a few times. The genes are TRBV11-2 and TRBJ2-5; perhaps D is TRBD1 or TRBD2 (7 bases each). The germline CDR1 and CDR2 sequences are SGHAT and FQNNGV. This CDR3 comprises 13 residues. Trimming removed 4 bases from V and 3 bases from J, with 9 bases in between. CDR3 protein: CASSSGGEETQYF. The CDR3 nucleotides are TGTGCCAGCAGCTCAGGGGGGGAAGAGACCCAGTACTTC.

This clonotype appeared a few times. The chain carries TRBV7-8 and TRBJ1-5; D gene ambiguous. Trimming removed 3 bases from V and 3 bases from J, with 12 bases in between. This CDR3 region has 15 residues. Germline lookup yields CDR1 SGHVS and CDR2 FQNEAQ. The CDR3 sequence is CASSFGTSPNQPQHF. For the CDR3, the DNA is TGTGCCAGCAGCTTCGGTACAAGTCCCAATCAGCCCCAGCATTTT.

This chain joins TRBV30 and TRBJ2-3, with a tentative D call TRBD1 (7 bases). Germline V gene sequence: CDR1 GTSNPN, CDR2 SVGIG (reference sequence). V gave up 1 base and J gave up 7 bases, with 18 bases separating them. The CDR3 extends over 15 amino acids. CDR3 bases: TGTGCCTGGAGTGGGGGACTTCCGAGGGGGCATACGCAGTATTTT. It is translated as CAWSGGLPRGHTQYF.

V is TRBV29-1 and J is TRBJ1-1, with D unclear. Germline CDR1 and CDR2: SQVTM and ANQGSEA. The CDR3 runs 12 residues. V was trimmed by 2 bases and J by 1 base, leaving 5 bases between them. The CDR3 nucleotides are TGCAGCGTTGAACGACAGAACACTGAAGCTTTCTTT. Its protein product is CSVERQNTEAFF.

This clonotype was detected many times. The V and J genes are TRBV12-3 or TRBV12-4 and TRBJ2-5; TRBD2 is a possible D gene (5 bases). Trimming stripped 2 bases from V and 5 bases from J, with 12 bases between. This CDR3 contains 14 residues. The CDR3 is CASSLTDRGETQYF. The CDR3 nucleotides are TGTGCCAGCAGTTTAACGGACCGAGGGGAGACCCAGTACTTC.

This chain connects TRBV6-5 to TRBJ2-7; 7 positions agree with TRBD1. The CDR3 runs 14 residues. Germline lookup yields CDR1 MNHEY and CDR2 SVGAGI. V shed 2 bases and J 2 bases; nucleotides not matched to a gene: 3. The CDR3 sequence is CASSYTGQTYEQYF. CDR3 in DNA: TGTGCCAGCAGTTACACGGGACAGACCTACGAGCAGTACTTC.

In this sample, this clonotype turned up a few times. The chain uses TRBV29-1 and TRBJ1-1; 8 bases align to TRBD1. V shed 4 bases and J 1 base; nucleotides not matched to a gene: 2. The CDR3 spans 13 residues. CDR1 SQVTM and CDR2 ANQGSEA come from the germline V gene. The DNA of the CDR3 is TGCAGCGTTGGGGACAGGACGAACACTGAAGCTTTCTTT. As protein: CSVGDRTNTEAFF.

The chain combines TRBV18 with TRBJ2-3; a possible D gene is TRBD1 (6 bases). This CDR3 comprises 14 residues. Trimming cost V 2 bases and J 2 bases, with 8 bases left between them. The germline V gene has CDR1 KGHSH and CDR2 LQKENI. CDR3 sequence: CASSPGGSTDTQYF. The CDR3 DNA reads as TGTGCCAGCTCACCAGGGGGCTCCACAGATACGCAGTATTTT.

This clonotype has only a few counts. This sequence joins TRBV27 and TRBJ2-1, with D possibly matching TRBD1 (5 bases). Germline values: CDR1 MNHEY, CDR2 SMNVEV (reference sequence). The CDR3 runs to 14 residues. V gave up 6 bases and J gave up 3 bases, with 12 bases separating them. For the CDR3, the DNA is TGTGCCAGCAGGCCTATCGACAGCTACAATGAGCAGTTCTTC. Protein: CASRPIDSYNEQFF.

This clonotype was seen a few times. In DNA form, the CDR3 reads TGTGCCATCAGTGAGTCTGGTCCGGGGGCGAGGTCTTCCGAGCAGTACTTC. Its translation is CAISESGPGARSSEQYF. The genes are TRBV10-3 and TRBJ2-7; the D gene could be TRBD1 or TRBD2 (6 bases each). CDR1 and CDR2 (germline): ENHRY, SYGVKD. The V gene lost 0 bases and the J gene lost 6 bases, with 21 bases spanning the gap. The CDR3 totals 17 residues.

The chain has TRBV7-9 and TRBJ2-7; TRBD2 matches 9 bases. The length of the CDR3 is 15 residues. Germline V gives CDR1 SEHNR, CDR2 FQNEAQ (reference sequence). J was trimmed by 3 bases and V by 1 base; bases with no gene match: 4. The CDR3 nucleotides read TGTGCCAGCAGCTTAGTCGCGGGGGGGTTCTACGAGCAGTACTTC. Amino acid sequence: CASSLVAGGFYEQYF. Supplemented by reference TRBV7-9 and TRBJ2-7, the full variable domain reads DTGVSQNPRHKITKRGQNVTFRCDPISEHNRLYWYRQTLGQGPEFLTYFQNEAQLEKSRLLSDRFSAERPKGSFSTLEIQRTEQGDSAMYLCASSLVAGGFYEQYFGPGTRLTVT.

This clonotype was seen only a few times. The chain carries TRBV5-8 and TRBJ2-3, with TRBD1 matching over 7 bases. This CDR3 is built from 15 residues. The germline gives CDR1 SGHTS, CDR2 YDEGEE. V lost 4 bases to trimming and J lost 4 bases; unmatched junction nucleotides: 9. The CDR3 spells CASSELYGTADTQYF. The CDR3 region has the DNA TGTGCCAGCAGCGAGCTATACGGGACAGCAGATACGCAGTATTTT. The whole variable domain, remainder taken from reference TRBV5-8 and TRBJ2-3, is EAGVTQSPTHLIKTRGQQATLRCSPISGHTSVYWYQQALGLGLQFLLWYDEGEERNRGNFPPRFSGRQFPNYSSELNVNALELEDSALYLCASSELYGTADTQYFGPGTRLTVL.